These 28 T cell receptor beta chains came from one sample sequenced in a study of blood T cell repertoires in COVID-19. TCRdb's copy holds only in-frame clones and misses some; the assay was immunoSEQ multiplex PCR. The sample records approximately 440,000 clones, about nine tenths being singletons. The material sequenced was PBMCs or T cells enriched from blood (not recorded which). The receptors come from a woman under 30 who had recovered from COVID-19.

The gene calls are TRBV6-5 and TRBJ1-6; 10 bases are shared with TRBD1. With 6 bases clipped from V and 7 bases from J, the junction kept 6 bases outside the gene matches. The length of the CDR3 is 15 residues. CDR1 MNHEY and CDR2 SVGAGI come from the germline V gene. The CDR3 protein is CASSRTGQGNSPLHF. The CDR3 nucleotides are TGTGCCAGCAGCCGAACGGGACAGGGGAATTCACCCCTCCACTTT.

This sequence joins TRBV18 and TRBJ1-1, with 8 bases aligning to TRBD1. The CDR3 is 14 residues long. The trim removed 3 bases at V and 9 bases at J, leaving 9 bases unmatched. The germline V gene encodes CDR1 KGHSH and CDR2 LQKENI. This CDR3 is CASSPSGGTFQAFF. CDR3 DNA: TGTGCCAGCTCACCGTCAGGGGGCACCTTCCAAGCTTTCTTT.

The J gene is TRBJ2-4, the V gene TRBV24-1; the D gene is possibly TRBD1 (5 bases). Germline CDR1 and CDR2: KGHDR and SFDVKD. The CDR3 loop spans 16 amino acids. V was trimmed by 4 bases and J by 4 bases, leaving 16 bases between them. CDR3 coding DNA: TGTGCCACCAGTGAGGGGAAAAAAGGGGTGAAAAACATTCAGTACTTC. Protein sequence: CATSEGKKGVKNIQYF.

V usage is TRBV7-8 and J usage is TRBJ2-5, with TRBD2 matching over 7 bases. This CDR3 has 16 residues. CDR1 and CDR2 (germline): SGHVS, FQNEAQ. With 2 bases clipped from V and 2 bases from J, the junction kept 8 bases outside the gene matches. Written as DNA, the CDR3 is TGTGCCAGCAGCTTAAGTCTAGCGGCGCCTCAAGAGACCCAGTACTTC. The encoded protein is CASSLSLAAPQETQYF.

This chain's CDR3 is CASSEFGTGYGYTF. The CDR3 coding sequence is TGTGCCAGCAGTGAATTCGGGACAGGATATGGCTACACCTTC. The rearrangement joins TRBV25-1 to TRBJ1-2; 8 bases fit TRBD1. V was clipped by 1 base and J by 5 bases; unmatched bases: 3. The germline CDR1 and CDR2 sequences are MGHDK and SYGVNS. The CDR3 is made up of 14 amino acids.

This chain links TRBV27 with TRBJ1-5; D is unclear. Germline V gene sequence: CDR1 MNHEY, CDR2 SMNVEV (reference sequence). The CDR3 sequence is 13 residues long. Trimming left V 2 bases short and J 5 bases short, with 7 bases between. CDR3 sequence reads: CASSLLGDQPQHF. The CDR3 coding sequence is TGTGCCAGCAGTTTACTCGGAGATCAGCCCCAGCATTTT.

The chain joins TRBV12-3 or TRBV12-4 to TRBJ1-1; D gene ambiguous. The V gene lost 3 bases and the J gene lost 1 base, with 6 bases spanning the gap. The CDR3 runs 13 residues. In DNA form, the CDR3 reads TGTGCCAGCAGTTTTGGAGAGAACACTGAAGCTTTCTTT. Translation gives CASSFGENTEAFF.

The rearrangement links TRBV2 to TRBJ2-5, with 10 bases fitting TRBD2. The CDR3 sequence is 12 residues long. V gave up 6 bases and J gave up 7 bases; unmatched junction bases: 2. Germline loops: CDR1 SNHLY, CDR2 FYNNEI. The CDR3 reads CASRSSGGTQYF. The CDR3 DNA is TGTGCCAGCAGATCTAGCGGGGGGACCCAGTACTTC.

V usage is TRBV2 and J usage is TRBJ1-1, with D possibly TRBD1 on 5 matching bases. CDR3 length equals 13 residues. The V gene's germline CDR1 is SNHLY and CDR2 FYNNEI. V shed 5 bases and J shed 3 bases, with 10 bases lying between them. Here the CDR3 DNA reads TGTGCCAGCAGTAAGAAGACAGACACTGAAGCTTTCTTT. Amino acids: CASSKKTDTEAFF.

The chain combines TRBV4-1 with TRBJ1-6, with 10 bases that match TRBD1. This CDR3 is built from 13 residues. J gave up 7 bases and V 10 bases, and 4 bases lay outside the gene matches. The V gene's germline CDR1 is MGHRA and CDR2 YSYEKL. The CDR3 loop reads CATTGQGNSPLHF. DNA for the CDR3: TGCGCCACCACGGGACAGGGGAATTCACCCCTCCACTTT.

V and J are TRBV3-1 (or the pseudogene TRBV3-2) and TRBJ1-3, with 8 bases lining up with TRBD1. The CDR3 is 17 amino acids. Germline CDR1 reads LGHDT; CDR2 reads YNNKEL (reference sequence). The V and J ends lost 4 bases and 2 bases, in that order; junction bases with no gene match: 10. The CDR3 is CASSPGIGTGTGNTIYF. In nucleotides, the CDR3 is TGTGCCAGCAGCCCAGGTATAGGGACAGGAACTGGAAACACCATATATTTT.

The V and J genes are TRBV2 and TRBJ1-1; D is ambiguous. The CDR3 sequence is 15 residues long. In germline, CDR1 is SNHLY, CDR2 FYNNEI. The V end lost 1 base, the J end lost 1 base, and 10 bases lay between the germline ends. DNA of the CDR3: TGTGCCAGCAGTGAAGTCGCGGAAAGGAACACTGAAGCTTTCTTT. Protein sequence: CASSEVAERNTEAFF.

Sample share makes this clone medium-sized. V gene TRBV6-4 combines with J gene TRBJ1-5; maybe TRBD1 (6 bases). Trimming took off 3 bases at V and 5 bases at J, with 8 bases between the two ends. There are 13 residues in the CDR3. Germline CDR1 reads MRHNA; CDR2 reads SNTAGT. CDR3 DNA: TGTGCCAGCAGTGAGGGGGCCCATCAGCCCCAGCATTTT. Its protein product is CASSEGAHQPQHF.

There are a few counts of this clone. This chain joins TRBV9 and TRBJ2-3, with a possible D match to TRBD2 (6 bases). Trimming took 7 bases from V and 5 from J, leaving 17 bases between them. The germline CDR1 and CDR2 sequences are SGDLS and YYNGEE. The CDR3 covers 14 residues. The CDR3 reads CASAASDIGDTQYF. In DNA, the CDR3 is TGTGCCAGCGCGGCTAGCGATATTGGAGATACGCAGTATTTT.

The chain is built from TRBV15 and TRBJ1-4, with D perhaps matching TRBD1 (5 bases). Trimming took 5 bases from V and 4 from J, leaving 20 bases between them. Germline V gene lookup returns CDR1 LNHNV and CDR2 YYDKDF (reference sequence). The CDR3 contains 17 residues. The CDR3 nucleotides read TGTGCCACCAGCCAAAATTACCCGACAGCGATTAATGAAAAACTGTTTTTT. Residues: CATSQNYPTAINEKLFF.

On this clone itself: The junction shows a germline mismatch at one end, possibly a read error. V gene TRBV30 combines with J gene TRBJ2-7; TRBD1 matches at 7 bases. The CDR3 runs 13 residues. The germline V gene encodes CDR1 GTSNPN and CDR2 SVGIG (reference sequence). This chain's CDR3 is CAWNRDRAYGQYF. The CDR3 nucleotides are TGTGCCTGGAATCGAGACAGGGCCTACGGGCAGTACTTC.

In its sample, this clone was seen a few times. The chain is built from TRBV30 and TRBJ1-2; 7 bases fit TRBD1. V lost 0 bases to trimming and J lost 7 bases; unmatched junction nucleotides: 8. Germline V gives CDR1 GTSNPN, CDR2 SVGIG (reference sequence). This CDR3 spans 14 amino acids. CDR3 residues: CAWSVGIQGLGYTF. CDR3 DNA sequence: TGTGCCTGGAGTGTAGGAATACAGGGGCTTGGCTACACCTTC.

The chain combines TRBV6-6 with TRBJ2-3; 16 positions agree with TRBD2. There are 18 residues in the CDR3. V shed 5 bases and J 3 bases; nucleotides not matched to a gene: 8. Germline values: CDR1 MNHNY, CDR2 SVGAGI (reference sequence). CDR3 loop: CASSRGTSGGEVTDTQYF. The DNA of the CDR3 is TGTGCCAGCAGTCGTGGGACTAGCGGGGGGGAAGTGACAGATACGCAGTATTTT.

The rearrangement joins TRBV13 to TRBJ2-7; no clear D gene. This CDR3 contains 11 residues. V lost 5 bases and J lost 7, with 9 bases in between. Per germline, CDR1 PRHDT and CDR2 FYEKMQ (reference sequence). The CDR3 region is CASSLSREQYF. DNA of the CDR3: TGTGCCAGCAGCCTCTCGCGGGAGCAGTACTTC.

The chain has TRBV6-5 and TRBJ1-2; TRBD1 agrees at 8 bases. Germline values: CDR1 MNHEY, CDR2 SVGAGI. This CDR3 region has 13 residues. The V gene end was trimmed by 5 bases and the J gene end by 8 bases; junction bases not matched to a gene: 7. The CDR3 reads CASSPIDRGGYTF. As DNA, the CDR3 is TGTGCCAGCAGTCCGATCGACAGGGGAGGCTACACCTTC.

This clone was seen many times. This sequence joins TRBV18 and TRBJ1-6; D not resolved. This CDR3 has 14 amino acids. Germline V gives CDR1 KGHSH, CDR2 LQKENI. Deletions cut 3 bases from V and 5 bases from J, with 8 bases between. The CDR3 DNA reads as TGTGCCAGCTCACCTTCACGGGATAATTCACCCCTCCACTTT. Amino acid sequence: CASSPSRDNSPLHF.

The J gene is TRBJ1-2, the V gene TRBV2; D gene uncertain. The germline CDR1 and CDR2 sequences are SNHLY and FYNNEI. The length of the CDR3 is 13 residues. Trimming left V 4 bases short and J 4 bases short, with 10 bases between. This chain's CDR3 is CASSGFISYGYTF. The CDR3 DNA is TGTGCCAGCAGTGGGTTTATCAGCTATGGCTACACCTTC.

The chain joins TRBV10-3 to TRBJ2-3, with D perhaps matching TRBD2 (6 bases). The V and J ends lost 4 bases and 3 bases respectively, with 11 bases between them. Per germline, CDR1 ENHRY and CDR2 SYGVKD. This CDR3 contains 14 residues. The CDR3 reads CAISVGRFTDTQYF. The CDR3 nucleotides read TGTGCCATCAGTGTGGGGAGGTTTACAGATACGCAGTATTTT.

The chain is built from TRBV10-3 and TRBJ1-1, with D possibly being TRBD1 (6 bases). The length of the CDR3 is 15 residues. V lost 10 bases and J lost 1, with 19 bases in between. Germline-derived CDR1 and CDR2 are ENHRY and SYGVKD. For the CDR3, the DNA is TGTGCCACCATTAGCCCCGCCAGGGGGAACACTGAAGCTTTCTTT. Its protein product is CATISPARGNTEAFF.

The chain is built from TRBV6-1 and TRBJ2-7, with TRBD2 matching over 9 bases. Germline trimming cut 9 bases from V and 7 bases from J; bases unmatched to any gene: 7. Germline CDR1 MNHNS, CDR2 SASEGT. The CDR3 runs 12 residues. The chain's CDR3 is CASSASGAEQYF. The CDR3 DNA is TGTGCCAGTTCGGCTAGCGGGGCGGAGCAGTACTTC.

V usage is TRBV3-1 (or the pseudogene TRBV3-2) and J usage is TRBJ1-1; unclear D gene. The CDR3 spans 13 residues. The V end lost 4 bases, the J end lost 0 bases, and 6 bases lay between the germline ends. CDR1 LGHDT and CDR2 YNNKEL come from the germline V gene (reference sequence). CDR3 sequence reads: CASSRSVNTEAFF. The DNA for the CDR3 is TGTGCCAGCAGCCGGAGCGTGAACACTGAAGCTTTCTTT.

The chain joins TRBV5-4 to TRBJ2-1, with D possibly TRBD1 on 5 matching bases. The CDR3 sequence is 13 residues long. Germline V CDR1 and CDR2: SGHNT, YYREEE (reference sequence). V dropped 3 bases and J dropped 8 bases, with 12 bases sitting between them. The chain's CDR3 is CASSSRASDEQFF. The CDR3 DNA follows: TGTGCCAGCAGCTCCAGGGCCAGTGATGAGCAGTTCTTC.

The genes are TRBV7-9 and TRBJ2-7; 9 nucleotides match TRBD2. The V segment lost 6 bases and the J segment 0 bases; nucleotides outside the gene matches: 3. This CDR3 contains 14 residues. CDR1 and CDR2 from the germline V gene are SEHNR and FQNEAQ (reference sequence). The CDR3 is CASRNSGGSYEQYF. CDR3 sequence (DNA): TGTGCCAGCAGAAATAGCGGGGGCTCCTACGAGCAGTACTTC.